The next 14 T cell receptor beta chains were all read from a single sample in a study of shared clonotypes between healthy human individuals. Here immunoSEQ multiplex PCR was the method, and the copy in TCRdb shows in-frame clones only, minus some. This sample yields 2 million to 3 million clones, of which under 95% are seen a single time; roughly 0.36% belongs to the top ten. Input material: naive CD4+ T cells from PBMCs. Regarding subset: CD45RA+ positively selected. Source of these receptors: a man aged 18 to 30 in good health. Some clones in this sample may be carry-over from other donors' samples.

The chain links TRBV7-9 to TRBJ2-2; 7 bases line up with TRBD1. J gave up 5 bases and V 5 bases, and 8 bases lay outside the gene matches. The CDR3 spans 15 residues. Germline assignment: CDR1 SEHNR and CDR2 FQNEAQ (reference sequence). The CDR3 region has the DNA TGTGCCAGCAGCACGACAGGGAAGGGAACCGGGGAGCTGTTTTTT. Translated, it gives CASSTTGKGTGELFF.

Concerning this clone: Other nucleotide sequences in the sample specify the same CDR3. This rearrangement joins TRBV5-1 to TRBJ2-7, with no clear D. The germline V gene has CDR1 SGHRS and CDR2 YFSETQ. V was pared by 4 bases and J by 1 base, with 3 bases between. The length of the CDR3 is 11 residues. CDR3 loop: CASSASYEQYF. The DNA of the CDR3 is TGCGCCAGCAGCGCTTCCTACGAGCAGTACTTC.

V and J are TRBV21-1 and TRBJ1-2. TRBV21-1 is annotated as a pseudogene. The CDR3 is 11 amino acids. The CDR3 sequence is CASSKAIGYTF. The DNA of the CDR3 is TGTGCCAGCAGCAAAGCAATCGGCTACACCTTC.

This clone was detected once. The genes are TRBV21-1 and TRBJ2-1; TRBD2 reflects the table's D call only, with no check against the DNA. TRBV21-1 counts as a pseudogene. The CDR3 totals 18 residues. CDR3 sequence: CASSNKSPSGTSYNEQFF. CDR3 coding DNA: TGTGCCAGCAGCAACAAGTCCCCTAGCGGGACCTCCTACAATGAGCAGTTCTTC.

This rearrangement joins TRBV28 to TRBJ2-1, with 11 bases lining up with TRBD2. V trimming: 7 bases; J trimming: 4 bases; junction bases outside the gene matches: 3. Germline V CDR1 and CDR2: MDHEN, SYDVKM. The CDR3 is 14 amino acids. Here the CDR3 reads CASIRTSGYNEQFF. DNA of the CDR3: TGTGCCAGCATACGGACTAGCGGGTACAATGAGCAGTTCTTC.

The chain couples TRBV10-2 to TRBJ1-6, with D possibly TRBD1 on 5 matching bases. Germline V CDR1 and CDR2: WSHSY, SAAADI. CDR3 length: 15 residues. V dropped 8 bases and J dropped 0 bases, with 11 bases sitting between them. CDR3 amino acids: CASGGLSSYNSPLHF. CDR3 nucleotides: TGCGCCAGCGGGGGTCTCAGCTCCTATAATTCACCCCTCCACTTT.

The chain joins TRBV29-1 to TRBJ2-1; possibly TRBD1 for D (5 bases). Trimming removed 1 base at V and 1 base at J, with 11 bases between. CDR3 length: 15 residues. The germline gives CDR1 SQVTM, CDR2 ANQGSEA. The CDR3: CSVEVGRRSYNEQFF. DNA for the CDR3: TGCAGCGTTGAAGTGGGGCGTAGATCCTACAATGAGCAGTTCTTC.

The chain uses TRBV6-1 and TRBJ2-1; D unresolved. The germline V and J ends were trimmed by 6 bases and 0 bases, with 9 bases remaining between them. Germline V gives CDR1 MNHNS, CDR2 SASEGT. There are 14 residues in the CDR3. CDR3 coding DNA: TGTGCCAGCAGGTCCCCGTCCTCCTACAATGAGCAGTTCTTC. Encoded protein: CASRSPSSYNEQFF.

CDR3 sequence (DNA): TGCAGCGCCATGCGGGGGGGTAATGAAAAACTGTTTTTT. Protein sequence: CSAMRGGNEKLFF. J is TRBJ1-4 and V is TRBV29-1, with a weak D call TRBD1 (5 bases). This CDR3 has 13 amino acids. Trimming removed 7 bases from V and 4 bases from J, with 13 bases in between. Germline values: CDR1 SQVTM, CDR2 ANQGSEA. Looking up the rest from reference TRBV29-1 and TRBJ1-4 gives the full variable domain: SAVISQKPSRDICQRGTSLTIQCQVDSQVTMMFWYRQQPGQSLTLIATANQGSEATYESGFVIDKFPISRPNLTFSTLTVSNMSPEDSSIYLCSAMRGGNEKLFFGSGTQLSVL.

V gene TRBV10-3 combines with J gene TRBJ1-5, with a tentative D call TRBD1 (5 bases). This CDR3 is built from 16 residues. CDR1 and CDR2 (germline): ENHRY, SYGVKD. Trimming stripped 0 bases from V and 2 bases from J, with 11 bases between. CDR3 residues: CAISESRGGGNQPQHF. The DNA of the CDR3 is TGTGCCATCAGTGAGTCACGGGGCGGTGGCAATCAGCCCCAGCATTTT.

Of note for this clone: The sample has other DNA sequences that encode this CDR3 too. V is TRBV7-3 and J is TRBJ2-2; no clear D gene. This CDR3 spans 15 amino acids. From germline, CDR1 is SGHTA and CDR2 FQGTGA. Trimming removed 2 bases at V and 0 bases at J, with 7 bases between. DNA for the CDR3: TGTGCCAGCAGCTTATTGGGCGCGAACACCGGGGAGCTGTTTTTT. Its protein is CASSLLGANTGELFF.

This chain connects TRBV14 to TRBJ2-2; no clear D gene. The CDR3 runs to 14 residues. Trimming took 4 bases from V and 1 from J, leaving 7 bases between them. Germline CDR1 and CDR2: SGHDN and FVKESK. For the CDR3, the DNA is TGTGCCAGCAGCCGTGGGGTGAACACCGGGGAGCTGTTTTTT. It is translated as CASSRGVNTGELFF.

CDR3 protein: CASVRGPDTEAFF. CDR3 sequence (DNA): TGTGCCAGCGTGCGGGGCCCGGACACTGAAGCTTTCTTT. The chain is built from TRBV7-9 and TRBJ1-1; TRBD1 is a possible D gene (5 bases). Trimming pared 8 bases from V and 3 bases from J, leaving 13 bases between. Germline V gene sequence: CDR1 SEHNR, CDR2 FQNEAQ (reference sequence). The CDR3 consists of 13 residues.

This sequence joins TRBV9 and TRBJ1-5; D is possibly TRBD1 (5 bases). Trimming took off 5 bases at V and 4 bases at J, with 13 bases between the two ends. This CDR3 has 14 residues. CDR1 SGDLS and CDR2 YYNGEE come from the germline V gene. CDR3 nucleotides: TGTGCCAGCAGTCCGGGACCTATGAATCAGCCCCAGCATTTT. This codes for CASSPGPMNQPQHF. Full variable domain (remainder filled in from reference TRBV9 and TRBJ1-5): DSGVTQTPKHLITATGQRVTLRCSPRSGDLSVYWYQQSLDQGLQFLIQYYNGEERAKGNILERFSAQQFPDLHSELNLSSLELGDSALYFCASSPGPMNQPQHFGDGTRLSIL.